The 30 T cell receptor beta chains below come from one sample, sequenced in a study of blood T cell repertoires in COVID-19. Assay: immunoSEQ multiplex PCR; the TCRdb copy retains only in-frame clones and omits some. The sample contains over 200,000 clones, approximately 86% of which appear only once. What was sequenced was peripheral blood. These receptors were obtained from a woman in her 30s with COVID-19, enrolled during active disease.

This clone appeared once. The chain joins TRBV19 to TRBJ2-1; TRBD1 is a possible D gene (5 bases). Germline-derived CDR1 and CDR2 are LNHDA and SQIVND (reference sequence). The CDR3 sequence is 14 residues long. V gave up 7 bases and J gave up 8 bases, with 18 bases separating them. The CDR3 sequence is CASTLGAFGHEQFF. In DNA, the CDR3 is TGTGCCAGTACTTTAGGGGCTTTTGGGCATGAGCAGTTCTTC. The full variable domain, with the rest looked up from reference TRBV19 and TRBJ2-1, is DGGITQSPKYLFRKEGQNVTLSCEQNLNHDAMYWYRQDPGQGLRLIYYSQIVNDFQKGDIAEGYSVSREKKESFPLTVTSAQKNPTAFYLCASTLGAFGHEQFFGPGTRLTVL.

The chain combines TRBV7-9 with TRBJ1-2, with TRBD1 identical over 7 bases. V trimming: 1 base; J trimming: 2 bases; junction bases outside the gene matches: 1. Per germline, CDR1 SEHNR and CDR2 FQNEAQ (reference sequence). This CDR3 spans 14 amino acids. Here the CDR3 DNA reads TGTGCCAGCAGCTTAGAACAGGGGAACTATGGCTACACCTTC. This gives the protein CASSLEQGNYGYTF.

V usage is TRBV9 and J usage is TRBJ1-2; D is undetermined. V was shortened by 3 bases and J by 1 base, with 13 bases between the two germline ends. CDR1 and CDR2 from the germline V gene are SGDLS and YYNGEE. The CDR3 consists of 15 residues. The CDR3 nucleotides read TGTGCCAGCAGCGCCCTTTCCGGGTATAACTATGGCTACACCTTC. This sequence encodes CASSALSGYNYGYTF.

V usage is TRBV4-3 and J usage is TRBJ1-2; D is unclear. The CDR3 has 14 amino acids. The V gene lost 0 bases and the J gene lost 4 bases, with 9 bases spanning the gap. Germline CDR1 LGHNA, CDR2 YSLEER. The CDR3 nucleotides are TGCGCCAGCAGCCAAGATTACGGTCTCTATGGCTACACCTTC. This encodes CASSQDYGLYGYTF.

The chain carries TRBV19 and TRBJ2-2; TRBD1 aligns across 8 bases. Per the germline V gene, CDR1 is LNHDA and CDR2 is SQIVND (reference sequence). Germline trimming cut 4 bases from V and 2 bases from J; bases unmatched to any gene: 6. The CDR3 consists of 16 residues. CDR3 in DNA: TGTGCCAGTAGTAGCGGACAGGGCAGTAACACCGGGGAGCTGTTTTTT. Its translation is CASSSGQGSNTGELFF.

DNA of the CDR3: TGTGCCAGCAGCGTAGTGGCAGGGGGCGGTGAGCAGTACTTC. This translates into CASSVVAGGGEQYF. This chain joins TRBV9 and TRBJ2-7, with 8 nucleotides matching TRBD1. V shed 0 bases, J shed 7 bases, and the junction held 6 bases outside the gene matches. Germline-derived CDR1 and CDR2 are SGDLS and YYNGEE. This CDR3 spans 14 amino acids.

The V gene is TRBV10-3, the J gene TRBJ1-1; D is ambiguous. Germline V lookup: CDR1 ENHRY, CDR2 SYGVKD. V dropped 4 bases and J dropped 6 bases, with 15 bases sitting between them. The CDR3 is 14 residues long. The CDR3 nucleotides read TGTGCCATCAGTGGTCCAGCCGACAAGGCTGAAGCTTTCTTT. Amino acids: CAISGPADKAEAFF.

This sequence joins TRBV5-4 and TRBJ2-2, with D possibly being TRBD1 (5 bases). Germline V gene lookup returns CDR1 SGHNT and CDR2 YYREEE (reference sequence). The CDR3 totals 15 residues. Trimming took off 2 bases at V and 3 bases at J, with 11 bases between the two ends. The DNA for the CDR3 is TGTGCCAGCAGCTTTCAAGGGGCAGACACCGGGGAGCTGTTTTTT. Protein sequence: CASSFQGADTGELFF.

A remark on this clone: Other nucleotide sequences in the sample specify the same CDR3. The V and J genes are TRBV5-1 and TRBJ2-5; no clear D. The V and J ends lost 0 bases and 2 bases respectively, with 5 bases between them. The CDR3 spans 13 residues. Looked up from germline, CDR1 is SGHRS and CDR2 is YFSETQ. CDR3 DNA: TGCGCCAGCAGCTTGGGAGCTCAAGAGACCCAGTACTTC. Its protein is CASSLGAQETQYF.

In DNA, the CDR3 is TGTGCCACCAGCAGAGGAAACAATTTTAACTATGGCTACACCTTC. Protein sequence: CATSRGNNFNYGYTF. The chain joins TRBV15 to TRBJ1-2, with no clear D. This CDR3 has 15 residues. Germline loops: CDR1 LNHNV, CDR2 YYDKDF (reference sequence). Trimming took 1 base from V and 1 from J, leaving 10 bases between them.

J is TRBJ2-1 and V is TRBV6-5, with TRBD1 matching over 9 bases. Germline-derived CDR1 and CDR2 are MNHEY and SVGAGI. The CDR3 is made up of 13 amino acids. J gave up 8 bases and V 8 bases, and 7 bases lay outside the gene matches. CDR3 loop: CASVTGGRDEQFF. DNA for the CDR3: TGTGCCAGCGTCACAGGGGGCAGGGATGAGCAGTTCTTC.

The CDR3 bases are TGCAGTGCTAGTAACAGGCCTAGCAATCAGCCCCAGCATTTT. Translation gives CSASNRPSNQPQHF. The V gene is TRBV20-1, the J gene TRBJ1-5; D perhaps matches TRBD1 (5 bases). With 3 bases removed from V and 0 bases from J, the gap between germline ends came to 9 bases. The CDR3 loop spans 14 amino acids. Germline assignment: CDR1 DFQATT and CDR2 SNEGSKA (reference sequence).

V gene TRBV6-2 or TRBV6-3 combines with J gene TRBJ2-3, with 12 bases that match TRBD2. V trimming: 4 bases; J trimming: 2 bases; junction bases outside the gene matches: 7. CDR1 and CDR2 from the germline V gene are MNHEY and SVGEGT. The CDR3 sequence is 17 residues long. This CDR3 is CASSSLGLAGLTDTQYF. For the CDR3, the DNA is TGTGCCAGCAGTTCCCTCGGACTAGCGGGACTCACAGATACGCAGTATTTT.

The chain links TRBV4-3 to TRBJ2-1; TRBD2 agrees at 7 bases. CDR1 LGHNA and CDR2 YSLEER come from the germline V gene. V lost 1 base to trimming and J lost 4 bases; unmatched junction nucleotides: 7. This CDR3 is built from 16 residues. The CDR3 bases are TGCGCCAGCAGCCAAGGCGTAACTAGCGTTTACAATGAGCAGTTCTTC. Protein product: CASSQGVTSVYNEQFF.

The chain combines TRBV6-7 with TRBJ1-4, with TRBD1 matching over 8 bases. TRBV6-7 qualifies as an ORF whose function is uncertain. The CDR3 spans 16 residues. Trimming cost V 11 bases and J 6 bases; bases outside gene matches: 17. This CDR3 reads CALTFTQGAGDEKLFF. The CDR3 DNA reads TGTGCCCTAACCTTTACTCAGGGGGCGGGCGATGAAAAACTGTTTTTT.

The rearrangement uses TRBV4-3 and TRBJ2-7; 8 positions match TRBD1. Trimming took 1 base from V and 3 from J; bases not matched to a gene: 5. The germline V gene encodes CDR1 LGHNA and CDR2 YSLEER. This CDR3 has 15 amino acids. The DNA for the CDR3 is TGCGCCAGCAGCCAAGTCTGGACAGGGTACTACGAGCAGTACTTC. The encoded protein is CASSQVWTGYYEQYF.

The genes are TRBV6-2 or TRBV6-3 and TRBJ2-5, with D uncertain. V dropped 2 bases and J dropped 8 bases, with 9 bases sitting between them. Germline V gene lookup returns CDR1 MNHEY and CDR2 SVGEGT. The CDR3 runs 12 residues. The CDR3 region has the DNA TGTGCCAGCAGTTACAAACTACCCACCCAGTACTTC. Its translation is CASSYKLPTQYF.

CDR3 in amino acids: CASSYFTGGHEQYF. The CDR3 DNA reads TGTGCCAGCAGTTACTTCACAGGTGGACACGAGCAGTACTTC. The chain is built from TRBV6-2 or TRBV6-3 and TRBJ2-7, with D tentatively TRBD1 (5 bases). Per germline, CDR1 MNHEY and CDR2 SVGEGT. The CDR3 contains 14 residues. The ends were cut back, 1 base at V and 5 bases at J, with 12 bases in the middle.

V usage is TRBV5-6 and J usage is TRBJ2-2; 9 bases fit TRBD1. Trimming removed 4 bases from V and 6 bases from J; junction bases left unmatched: 13. The CDR3 is 17 residues long. Per the germline V gene, CDR1 is SGHDT and CDR2 is YYEEEE. The CDR3 reads CASSKGQGTLRAGELFF. In DNA form, the CDR3 reads TGTGCCAGCAGCAAAGGACAGGGGACTCTTAGGGCCGGGGAGCTGTTTTTT.

Details on this clone: The junction differs from germline at one of its ends, possibly a read error. This CDR3 reads CASSQAIGTSGYGQYF. DNA of the CDR3: TGTGCCAGCAGCCAAGCCATCGGGACTAGCGGTTACGGGCAGTACTTC. The V call is TRBV4-2, the J call TRBJ2-7; 11 bases fit TRBD2. Germline-derived CDR1 and CDR2 are LGHNA and YNFKEQ. This CDR3 spans 16 amino acids.

V gene TRBV4-2 combines with J gene TRBJ2-3, with 15 bases that match TRBD2. After removal of 0 bases from V and 11 bases from J, the junction contained 6 bases not matched to a gene. From germline, CDR1 is LGHNA and CDR2 YNFKEQ. The CDR3 is 16 amino acids. The CDR3 here is CASSQDWTSGRVQQYF. CDR3 nucleotide sequence: TGTGCCAGCAGCCAAGATTGGACTAGCGGGAGGGTGCAGCAGTATTTT.

The chain couples TRBV20-1 to TRBJ2-1, with D unclear. The CDR3 runs to 11 residues. Trimming removed 1 base at V and 5 bases at J, with 3 bases between. Germline lookup yields CDR1 DFQATT and CDR2 SNEGSKA (reference sequence). CDR3 nucleotides: TGCAGTGCTAGAGTAAACAATGAGCAGTTCTTC. Translating gives CSARVNNEQFF.

The gene calls are TRBV28 and TRBJ1-4; 8 nucleotides match TRBD1. Germline CDR1 and CDR2: MDHEN and SYDVKM. Trimming cost V 6 bases and J 8 bases; bases outside gene matches: 14. This CDR3 comprises 16 residues. The CDR3 loop is CASSPQGQVLGEKLFF. The DNA of the CDR3 is TGTGCCAGCAGCCCCCAGGGACAGGTTTTGGGGGAAAAACTGTTTTTT.

This chain uses TRBV9 with TRBJ2-1; 8 bases are a match to TRBD2. V was clipped by 3 bases and J by 3 bases; unmatched bases: 8. The CDR3 covers 16 residues. Germline V gene sequence: CDR1 SGDLS, CDR2 YYNGEE. In DNA, the CDR3 is TGTGCCAGCAGCGCCCGTAGCGGGGACTTCTACAATGAGCAGTTCTTC. This sequence encodes CASSARSGDFYNEQFF.

The rearrangement joins TRBV9 to TRBJ2-1; TRBD2 aligns across 12 bases. The V gene end was trimmed by 3 bases and the J gene end by 10 bases; junction bases not matched to a gene: 8. CDR3 length: 15 residues. CDR1 SGDLS and CDR2 YYNGEE come from the germline V gene. The CDR3 DNA reads as TGTGCCAGCAGCGGAGGCGGACTAGCGGGAAAGGAGCAGTTCTTC. This gives the protein CASSGGGLAGKEQFF.

The count of this clone is one. The chain employs TRBV5-1 and TRBJ2-2; 11 positions agree with TRBD1. J gave up 7 bases and V 4 bases, and 9 bases lay outside the gene matches. There are 16 residues in the CDR3. The germline CDR1 and CDR2 sequences are SGHRS and YFSETQ. Here the CDR3 reads CASSQRTGGVGGELFF. The CDR3 nucleotides are TGCGCCAGCAGCCAGAGGACAGGGGGCGTCGGCGGGGAGCTGTTTTTT.

The chain uses TRBV5-1 and TRBJ2-5; 11 nucleotides agree with TRBD2. CDR3 length: 16 residues. Per the germline V gene, CDR1 is SGHRS and CDR2 is YFSETQ. V shed 4 bases, J shed 1 base, and the junction held 6 bases outside the gene matches. Here the CDR3 reads CASSLSGTSGQETQYF. CDR3 nucleotides: TGCGCCAGCAGCCTCTCCGGGACTAGCGGCCAAGAGACCCAGTACTTC.

The CDR3 DNA follows: TGTGCCAGCAGCTTAGGCACAGGCTCTCTAGCTTTCTTT. It specifies CASSLGTGSLAFF. The rearrangement links TRBV11-1 to TRBJ1-1, with D tentatively TRBD1 (5 bases). The germline V gene encodes CDR1 SGHAT and CDR2 FQDESV (reference sequence). The CDR3 is 13 residues long. Trimming stripped 1 base from V and 10 bases from J, with 13 bases between. Full variable domain (rest looked up from reference TRBV11-1 and TRBJ1-1): EAEVAQSPRYKITEKSQAVAFWCDPISGHATLYWYRQILGQGPELLVQFQDESVVDDSQLPKDRFSAERLKGVDSTLKIQPAELGDSAMYLCASSLGTGSLAFFGQGTRLTVV.

The V gene is TRBV6-2 or TRBV6-3, the J gene TRBJ1-2, with D perhaps matching TRBD1 (5 bases). Germline CDR1 MNHEY, CDR2 SVGEGT. The CDR3 extends over 12 amino acids. V was clipped by 6 bases and J by 8 bases, with 13 bases between them. CDR3 DNA sequence: TGTGCCAGCAGCCAAGGACAAGCAGGCTACACCTTC. It is translated as CASSQGQAGYTF.

This clone was observed a few times. V usage is TRBV6-4 and J usage is TRBJ1-2; 8 bases match TRBD1. Germline assignment: CDR1 MRHNA and CDR2 SNTAGT. Unmatched junction bases numbered 3, after V lost 6 bases and J lost 3 bases. The CDR3 runs to 13 residues. The CDR3 sequence is CASSRGQYYGYTF. Here the CDR3 DNA reads TGTGCCAGCAGCAGGGGGCAATACTATGGCTACACCTTC.